Detailed here is one T cell receptor beta chain. Germline V CDR1 and CDR2: MNHNS, SASEGT. V was cut by 2 bases and J by 5 bases, with 15 bases left in between. CDR3 size: 15 residues. The entry originates in a study of PD-1 blockade in classical Hodgkin lymphoma. Measured with immunoSEQ multiplex PCR; TCRdb has only the in-frame clones, and not every one. The table lists approximately 20,000 clones, around 81% of them singletons. Noted time point: cycle 4 day 1 (C4D1), after around six weeks of nivolumab. There was relapse after autologous stem cell transplantation in every patient, and there was variation in brentuximab vedotin exposure.

The rearrangement uses TRBV6-1 and TRBJ2-5; a possible D gene is TRBD1 (5 bases). The specimen comprised peripheral blood mononuclear cells (PBMCs), sampled before the fourth cycle of nivolumab. The clonotype originates from a human donor with classical Hodgkin lymphoma. The CDR3 bases are TGTGCCAGCAGTGAATGGGGCAGCTTCACTGAGACCCAGTACTTC. Translated, it gives CASSEWGSFTETQYF.